Listed below are T cell receptor beta chains from one sample, sequenced in a study of T-cell memory formation after mild COVID-19. TCRdb itself ran the 5' RACE reads through MiXCR, one entry per CDR3 protein. The data show 400,000 or so distinct CDR3 sequences, 21% seen once. The material sequenced was PBMCs or a T cell subset sorted from them (not recorded which). The receptors derive from an adult woman who had mild COVID-19 (a few samples of this study predate the infection). Cell type and time point are not known. Each CDR3 is given with its conserved first and last residue. A D gene is named only where the DNA matches it firmly. Clone size is given for some rows only: seen once, a few or many times, or a class if the clone is expanded.

d_call	v_call	j_call	clone_size	cdr3_nt	cdr3_aa
NA	TRBV15	TRBJ1-2	few	TGTGCCACCAGCAGCCGAACAGGGCAGGGCTACACCTTC	CATSSRTGQGYTF
NA	TRBV24-1	TRBJ2-3	few	TGTGCCACTTCACCTACGCCGGGCAGGGGCGTAGTAGATACGCAGTATTTT	CATSPTPGRGVVDTQYF
NA	TRBV6-1	TRBJ1-2	NA	TGTGCCATCCTAAAATGGGGGATGGACTATGGCTACACCTTC	CAILKWGMDYGYTF
NA	TRBV9	TRBJ2-4	many	TGTGCCAGCAGCGTAGGCAGGACGCAAAACATTCAGTACTTC	CASSVGRTQNIQYF
NA	TRBV25-1	TRBJ1-1	NA	TGTGCCAGCAGGGATGACCGGTTCGTAGGGACTGAAGCTTTCTTT	CASRDDRFVGTEAFF
NA	TRBV7-9	TRBJ2-3	NA	TGTGCCAGCAGCCCAAGAAGGACAGGCGGGGGCACAGATACGCAGTATTTT	CASSPRRTGGGTDTQYF
NA	TRBV2	TRBJ2-1	few	TGTGCCAGCAGGGGACTCGCTGAAAACAATGAGCAGTTCTTC	CASRGLAENNEQFF
NA	TRBV6-2/TRBV6-3	TRBJ2-1	NA	TGTGCCAGCAGTTACCCCCTCGGGGGTGGAAGGCCGATTGAGCAGTTCTTC	CASSYPLGGGRPIEQFF
NA	TRBV7-9	TRBJ2-7	few	TGTGCCAGCAGCCCGGAGGGCCCCGCCTACGAGCAGTACTTC	CASSPEGPAYEQYF
TRBD1	TRBV7-8	TRBJ2-5	few	TGTGCCAGCAGCTTCAGGACAGGTCAAGAGACCCAGTACTTC	CASSFRTGQETQYF
TRBD1	TRBV18	TRBJ2-7	few	TGTGCCAGCTCCAACAGGGGGGCCTCCTACGAGCAGTACTTC	CASSNRGASYEQYF
TRBD2	TRBV7-2	TRBJ2-7	few	TGTGCCAGCAGCTTAGGCCTAGCGGAGAGATACGAGCAGTACTTC	CASSLGLAERYEQYF
TRBD2	TRBV6-5	TRBJ2-2	few	TGTGCCAGCAGCAACATAGCGGGGGGTATCGGGGAGCTGTTTTTT	CASSNIAGGIGELFF
TRBD1	TRBV15	TRBJ1-3	many	TGTGCCACCAGCAGAGATCGGACCGGGACAGGGGGTGGAAACACCATATATTTT	CATSRDRTGTGGGNTIYF
NA	TRBV7-9	TRBJ2-5	NA	TGTGCCAGCAGCCCCCGGGACCTGGGAGAGACCCAGTACTTC	CASSPRDLGETQYF
NA	TRBV7-9	TRBJ2-4	NA	TGTGCCAGCAGCTTCGACAGGCGGGCTTTGGCCAAAAACATTCAGTACTTC	CASSFDRRALAKNIQYF
NA	TRBV5-6	TRBJ1-4	few	TGTGCCAGCAGCTTGGCCGGCAGGGCGGATGAAAAACTGTTTTTT	CASSLAGRADEKLFF
TRBD2	TRBV5-1	TRBJ2-3	few	TGCGCCAGCAGCTTGTCCTTGCGGGGGGGGCGTACAGATACGCAGTATTTT	CASSLSLRGGRTDTQYF
TRBD2	TRBV5-1	TRBJ2-1	NA	TGCGCCAGCAGCGGCGGACTAGCGGGAGGTGTACAGCGAGATGAGCAGTTCTTC	CASSGGLAGGVQRDEQFF
TRBD2	TRBV20-1	TRBJ2-7	few	TGCAGTGCTAGGTTGCGGGGGTCCTACGAGCAGTACTTC	CSARLRGSYEQYF
NA	TRBV7-9	TRBJ2-1	NA	TGTGCCAGCAGCCTGTACCCGTTAGGGGGCAATGAGCAGTTCTTC	CASSLYPLGGNEQFF
NA	TRBV10-3	TRBJ2-7	few	TGTGCCATCCGTGACCAGGGTCTCTACGAGCAGTACTTC	CAIRDQGLYEQYF
NA	TRBV28	TRBJ2-7	many	TGTGCCAGCAGTTTAGGGGGAACCTCCTACGAGCAGTACTTC	CASSLGGTSYEQYF
NA	TRBV12-3/TRBV12-4	TRBJ2-7	NA	TGTGCCAGCAGCTCGACAGGCGGTACCTACGAGCAGTACTTC	CASSSTGGTYEQYF
NA	TRBV6-5	TRBJ2-5	few	TGTGCCAGCGGCCCGGGCGAGACCCAGTACTTC	CASGPGETQYF
NA	TRBV12-3/TRBV12-4	TRBJ2-7	few	TGTGCCAGCAGTTTGGAGGTGGGGCCAATCGAGCAGTACTTC	CASSLEVGPIEQYF
TRBD1	TRBV4-1	TRBJ1-5	NA	TGCGCCAGCAGCCAAGATCTTTACCGGGACAGGAGGGATCAGCCCCAGCATTTT	CASSQDLYRDRRDQPQHF
NA	TRBV10-3	TRBJ1-1	NA	TGTGCCATCAGTGAGTCGACAGGAAGGAACACTGAAGCTTTCTTT	CAISESTGRNTEAFF
TRBD2	TRBV7-9	TRBJ2-1	NA	TGTGCCAGCAGCTCCTGGGGGGGAGGGGTCGACAATGAGCAGTTCTTC	CASSSWGGGVDNEQFF
TRBD2	TRBV2	TRBJ2-1	NA	TGTGCCAGCAGTCCCGGGACTAGATCTCCGGATGAGCAGTTCTTC	CASSPGTRSPDEQFF
TRBD1	TRBV6-6	TRBJ1-2	NA	TGTGCCAGCAGTTACGGGACAGGGGGTCATAGCTATGGCTACACCTTC	CASSYGTGGHSYGYTF
NA	TRBV5-1	TRBJ1-1	few	TGCGCCAGCAGCCCGGAGGACAGTGCAAGGGCTGAAGCTTTCTTT	CASSPEDSARAEAFF
TRBD1	TRBV6-6	TRBJ2-7	NA	TGTGCCAGCAGTTACTCATTACAGGGGGCGTCCTACGAGCAGTACTTC	CASSYSLQGASYEQYF